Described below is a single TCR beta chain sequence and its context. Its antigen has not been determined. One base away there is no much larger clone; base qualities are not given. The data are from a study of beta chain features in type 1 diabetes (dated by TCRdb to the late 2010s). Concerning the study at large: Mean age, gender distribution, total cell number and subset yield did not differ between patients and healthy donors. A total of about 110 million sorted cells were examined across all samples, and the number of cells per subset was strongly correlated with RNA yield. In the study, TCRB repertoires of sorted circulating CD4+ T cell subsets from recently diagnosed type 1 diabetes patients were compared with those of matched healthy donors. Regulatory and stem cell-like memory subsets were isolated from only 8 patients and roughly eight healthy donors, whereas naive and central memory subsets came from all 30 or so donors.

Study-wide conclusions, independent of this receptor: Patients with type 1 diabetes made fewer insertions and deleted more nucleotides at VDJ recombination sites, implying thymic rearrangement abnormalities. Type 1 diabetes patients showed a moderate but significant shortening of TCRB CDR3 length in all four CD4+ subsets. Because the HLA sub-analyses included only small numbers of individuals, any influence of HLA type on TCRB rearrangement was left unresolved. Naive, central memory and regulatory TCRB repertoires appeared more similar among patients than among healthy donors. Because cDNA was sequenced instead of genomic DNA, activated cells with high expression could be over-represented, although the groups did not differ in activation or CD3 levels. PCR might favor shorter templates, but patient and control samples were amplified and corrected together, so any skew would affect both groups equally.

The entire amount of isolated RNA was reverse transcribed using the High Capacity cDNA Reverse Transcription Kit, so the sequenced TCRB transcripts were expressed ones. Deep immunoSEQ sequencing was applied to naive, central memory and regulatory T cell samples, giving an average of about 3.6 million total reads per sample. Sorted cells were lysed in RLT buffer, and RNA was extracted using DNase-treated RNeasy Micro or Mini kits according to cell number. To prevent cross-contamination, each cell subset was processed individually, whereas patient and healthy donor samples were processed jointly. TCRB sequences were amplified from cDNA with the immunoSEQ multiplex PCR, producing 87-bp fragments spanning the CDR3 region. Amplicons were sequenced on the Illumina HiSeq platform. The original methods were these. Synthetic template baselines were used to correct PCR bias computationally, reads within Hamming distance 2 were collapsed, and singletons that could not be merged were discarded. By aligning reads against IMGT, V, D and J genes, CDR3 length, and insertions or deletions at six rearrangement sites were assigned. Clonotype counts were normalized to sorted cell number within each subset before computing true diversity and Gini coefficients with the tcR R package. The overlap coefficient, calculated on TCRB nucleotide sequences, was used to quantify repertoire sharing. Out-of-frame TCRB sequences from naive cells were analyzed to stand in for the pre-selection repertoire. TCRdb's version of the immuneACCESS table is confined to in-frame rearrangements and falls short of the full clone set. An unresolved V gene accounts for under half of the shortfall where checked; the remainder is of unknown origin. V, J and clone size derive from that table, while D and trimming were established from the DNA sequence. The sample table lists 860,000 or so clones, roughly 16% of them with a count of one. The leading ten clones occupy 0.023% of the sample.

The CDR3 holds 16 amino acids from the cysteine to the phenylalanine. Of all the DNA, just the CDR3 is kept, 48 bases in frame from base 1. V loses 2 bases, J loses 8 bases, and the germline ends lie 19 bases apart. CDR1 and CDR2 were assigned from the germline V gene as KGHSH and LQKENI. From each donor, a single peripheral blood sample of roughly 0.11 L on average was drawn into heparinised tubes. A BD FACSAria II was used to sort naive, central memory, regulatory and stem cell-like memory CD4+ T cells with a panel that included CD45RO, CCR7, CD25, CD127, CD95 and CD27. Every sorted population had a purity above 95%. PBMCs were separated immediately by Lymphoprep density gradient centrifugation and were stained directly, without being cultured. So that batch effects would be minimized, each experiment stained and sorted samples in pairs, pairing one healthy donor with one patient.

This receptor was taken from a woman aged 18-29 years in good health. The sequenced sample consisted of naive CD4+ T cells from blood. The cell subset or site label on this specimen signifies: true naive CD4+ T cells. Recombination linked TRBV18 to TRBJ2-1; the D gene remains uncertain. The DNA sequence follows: TGTGCCAGCTCACCATCTCGGCTATCGGTTAGGGATGAGCAGTTCTTC. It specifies CASSPSRLSVRDEQFF.